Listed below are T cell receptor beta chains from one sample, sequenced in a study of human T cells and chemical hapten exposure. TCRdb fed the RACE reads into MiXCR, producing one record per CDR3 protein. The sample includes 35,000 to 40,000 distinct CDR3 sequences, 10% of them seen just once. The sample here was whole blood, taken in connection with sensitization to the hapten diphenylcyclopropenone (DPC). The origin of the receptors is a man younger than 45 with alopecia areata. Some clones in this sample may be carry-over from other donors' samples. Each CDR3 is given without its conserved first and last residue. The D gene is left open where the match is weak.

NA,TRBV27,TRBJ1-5,ASSPTGQPQH
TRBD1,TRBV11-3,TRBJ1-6,ASSLDRGSPLH
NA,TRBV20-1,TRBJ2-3,SALRTAQDTQY
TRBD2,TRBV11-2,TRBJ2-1,ASSLAPWGGSYNEQF
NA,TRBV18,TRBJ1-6,ASSLSPMRQNNSPLH
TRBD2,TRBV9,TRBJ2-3,ASSVASGVSTDTQY
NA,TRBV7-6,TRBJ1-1,ASSFAGENTEAF
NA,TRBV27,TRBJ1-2,ASSSDGNYGYT
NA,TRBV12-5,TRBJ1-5,ASGLDRVGSQPQH
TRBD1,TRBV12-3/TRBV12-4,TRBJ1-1,ASSSLRGNAF
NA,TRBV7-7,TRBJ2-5,ASSLGQGTQY
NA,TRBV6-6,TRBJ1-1,ASSYSAGTEAF
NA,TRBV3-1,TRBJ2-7,ASTPGRRNPYEQY
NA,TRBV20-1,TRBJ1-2,SARLNYGYT
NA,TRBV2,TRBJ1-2,ASSETWSSEGYT
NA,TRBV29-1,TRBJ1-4,SVVAGPARV
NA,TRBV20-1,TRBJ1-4,SVWRGGANNEKLF
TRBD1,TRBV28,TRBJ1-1,ASSSPLGQGGTEAF
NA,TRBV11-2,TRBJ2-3,ASSFSYPTDTQY
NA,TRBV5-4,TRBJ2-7,ASSLGGAEQY
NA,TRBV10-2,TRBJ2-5,ASSIQAQETQY
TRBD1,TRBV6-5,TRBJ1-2,ASRGQGNYGYT
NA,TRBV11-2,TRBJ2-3,ASSTGLRRPDTQY
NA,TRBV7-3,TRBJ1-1,ASSLRWGSEAF
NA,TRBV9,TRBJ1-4,ASSVGGPPGEKLF
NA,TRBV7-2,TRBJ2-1,ASSLKLALEQF
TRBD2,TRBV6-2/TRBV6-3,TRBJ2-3,ASSFGSGTSVTDTQY
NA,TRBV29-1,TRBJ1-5,SVRPGENQPQH
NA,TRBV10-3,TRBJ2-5,AIRTAKKTQY
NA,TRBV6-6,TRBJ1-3,ASSLLLLSGNTIY
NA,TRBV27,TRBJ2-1,ASKNQGLMAPNEQF
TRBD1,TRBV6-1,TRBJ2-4,ASMVGGLAKNIQY
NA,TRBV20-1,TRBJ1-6,SARVLGQGFYSPLH
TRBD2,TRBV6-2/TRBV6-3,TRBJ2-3,ASSYSLSAGGTDTQY
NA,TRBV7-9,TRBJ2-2,ASSPKLVANTGELF
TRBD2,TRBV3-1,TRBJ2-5,ASSRRLVAGNQETQY
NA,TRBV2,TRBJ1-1,ASSEAPTLNTEAF
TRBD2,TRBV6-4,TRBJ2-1,ASSRTSGRGLEQF
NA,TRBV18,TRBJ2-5,ASSLVDYPLY
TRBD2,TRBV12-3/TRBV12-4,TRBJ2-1,ASSPGLAGGDEQF
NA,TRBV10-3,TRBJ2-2,AAEPRRTGELF
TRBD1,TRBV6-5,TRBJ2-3,ASSYSPGGARDTQY
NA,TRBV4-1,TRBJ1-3,ASSQGPAGNTIY
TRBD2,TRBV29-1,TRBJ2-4,SVVGTSENIQY
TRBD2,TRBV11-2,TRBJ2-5,ASSFKSGGRETQY
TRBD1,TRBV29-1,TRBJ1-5,SVGTGNQPQH
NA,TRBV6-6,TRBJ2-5,ASSYFVGFQETQY
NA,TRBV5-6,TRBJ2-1,ASSLEDNEQF
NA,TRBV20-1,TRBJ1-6,SATQGDGNSPLH
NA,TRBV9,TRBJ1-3,ASSTPQYSGNTIY
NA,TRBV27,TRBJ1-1,ASSYARNTEAF
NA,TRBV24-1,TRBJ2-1,ATSDAPGSNEQF
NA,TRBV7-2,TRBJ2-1,ASSSEGRRNNEQF
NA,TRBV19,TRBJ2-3,ASSIYPFTDTQY
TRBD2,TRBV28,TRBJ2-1,ASSLTSGPSYNEQF